One and the same sample provided the 14 T cell receptor beta chains below, sequenced in a study of T cell changes during pregnancy in multiple sclerosis. Profiled with immunoSEQ multiplex PCR; TCRdb holds only in-frame clones, not every one. This table holds approximately 94,000 clones, roughly 90% found once. Sequencing used peripheral blood, obtained after pregnancy. The receptors derive from a female donor with multiple sclerosis, enrolled in a pregnancy study.

V gene TRBV6-1 combines with J gene TRBJ1-2; tentative D call: TRBD1 (6 bases). Germline V gene lookup returns CDR1 MNHNS and CDR2 SASEGT. Trimming removed 6 bases at V and 8 bases at J, with 16 bases between. The CDR3 is 13 residues long. CDR3 bases: TGTGCCAGCAGGGAGACAGGTAGGGGCGGCTACACCTTC. Translating gives CASRETGRGGYTF.

The rearrangement joins TRBV27 to TRBJ1-6; D uncertain. The germline V and J ends were trimmed by 3 bases and 9 bases, with 6 bases remaining between them. Germline V gives CDR1 MNHEY, CDR2 SMNVEV (reference sequence). The CDR3 covers 12 residues. Here the CDR3 DNA reads TGTGCCAGCAGTTTGGGAGGTTCACCCCTCCACTTT. Amino acid sequence: CASSLGGSPLHF.

The V and J genes are TRBV9 and TRBJ2-1; a weak D match, TRBD2 (5 bases). Germline CDR1 and CDR2: SGDLS and YYNGEE. The CDR3 extends over 14 amino acids. The germline V and J ends were trimmed by 0 bases and 10 bases, with 14 bases remaining between them. CDR3 bases: TGTGCCAGCAGCGTAGATCTACCCGGCGGGGAGCAGTTCTTC. Its protein product is CASSVDLPGGEQFF.

The rearrangement uses TRBV5-4 and TRBJ2-2; 8 bases are a match to TRBD1. CDR1 is SGHNT, CDR2 YYREEE, per germline (reference sequence). CDR3 length: 15 residues. The junction had 8 bases not matched to a gene; V was cut back by 5 bases and J by 5 bases. The CDR3 sequence: CASRSGQGPTGELFF. CDR3 in DNA: TGTGCCAGCAGGAGCGGACAGGGACCAACCGGGGAGCTGTTTTTT.

The chain combines TRBV7-6 with TRBJ2-7; 7 bases agree with TRBD2. CDR1 and CDR2 from the germline V gene are SGHVS and FNYEAQ. This CDR3 region has 15 residues. V dropped 1 base and J dropped 2; count of bases not matched to a gene: 5. This chain's CDR3 is CASSLGLLATYEQYF. The CDR3 DNA sequence: TGTGCCAGCAGCTTAGGCTTACTAGCGACCTACGAGCAGTACTTC.

The rearrangement links TRBV7-2 to TRBJ1-5; unclear D gene. The ends were cut back, 1 base at V and 2 bases at J, with 6 bases in the middle. The CDR3 has 14 amino acids. The germline V gene encodes CDR1 SGHTA and CDR2 FQGNSA. CDR3 in DNA: TGTGCCAGCAGCTTAGGGGCAGGCAATCAGCCCCAGCATTTT. This sequence encodes CASSLGAGNQPQHF.

This clone has a single count. The rearrangement uses TRBV6-6 and TRBJ1-1, with 9 nucleotides matching TRBD1. V lost 5 bases and J lost 4; bases outside the gene matches: 11. The CDR3 contains 16 residues. The germline gives CDR1 MNHNY, CDR2 SVGAGI (reference sequence). The CDR3 nucleotides are TGTGCCAGCAGTCATGGGAGGGGACAGGGTCTCACTGAAGCTTTCTTT. It specifies CASSHGRGQGLTEAFF.

The chain combines TRBV5-1 with TRBJ1-6, with D maybe TRBD1 (6 bases). Germline-derived CDR1 and CDR2 are SGHRS and YFSETQ. Deletions cut 7 bases from V and 9 bases from J, with 20 bases between. There are 15 residues in the CDR3. Written as DNA, the CDR3 is TGCGCCAGCGGCTGGACAGCCGACGGCAGTTCACCCCTCCACTTT. This gives the protein CASGWTADGSSPLHF.

V is TRBV6-5 and J is TRBJ2-4; D is ambiguous. The germline CDR1 and CDR2 sequences are MNHEY and SVGAGI. V was trimmed by 5 bases and J by 0 bases, leaving 11 bases between them. This CDR3 region has 15 residues. The CDR3 spells CASSPIELAKNIQYF. CDR3 nucleotides: TGTGCCAGCAGTCCCATCGAACTAGCCAAAAACATTCAGTACTTC.

J is TRBJ2-1 and V is TRBV20-1; D gene uncertain. Germline loops: CDR1 DFQATT, CDR2 SNEGSKA (reference sequence). This CDR3 is 10 amino acids long. The V gene lost 2 bases and the J gene lost 12 bases, with 8 bases spanning the gap. CDR3 coding DNA: TGCAGTGCTAGACTCGGCGGGCAGTTCTTC. This codes for CSARLGGQFF.

The V call is TRBV5-4, the J call TRBJ1-2; 7 bases are a match to TRBD1. V lost 2 bases to trimming and J lost 2 bases; unmatched junction nucleotides: 3. This CDR3 region has 14 residues. The germline V gene encodes CDR1 SGHNT and CDR2 YYREEE (reference sequence). The DNA of the CDR3 is TGTGCCAGCAGCTTACAGGACAGGAACTATGGCTACACCTTC. Protein product: CASSLQDRNYGYTF.

The chain links TRBV4-2 to TRBJ1-3, with D unresolved. The V and J ends lost 1 base and 0 bases respectively, with 4 bases between them. This CDR3 contains 14 residues. CDR1 is LGHNA, CDR2 YNFKEQ, per germline. The CDR3 is CASSQAGSGNTIYF. CDR3 sequence (DNA): TGTGCCAGCAGCCAAGCGGGCTCTGGAAACACCATATATTTT.

The V and J genes are TRBV18 and TRBJ2-3, with 7 positions matching TRBD1. This CDR3 has 17 residues. V lost 1 base and J lost 2; bases outside the gene matches: 9. Germline assignment: CDR1 KGHSH and CDR2 LQKENI. CDR3: CASSPRTGQTHTDTQYF. The CDR3 nucleotides read TGTGCCAGCTCACCACGAACGGGACAGACCCACACAGATACGCAGTATTTT.

This clone has more than one count but fewer than ten. V usage is TRBV7-2 and J usage is TRBJ1-6, with TRBD1 matching 7 bases. V dropped 5 bases and J dropped 7; count of bases not matched to a gene: 5. The CDR3 covers 14 residues. Germline assignment: CDR1 SGHTA and CDR2 FQGNSA. The CDR3 reads CASSASTGNSPLHF. The CDR3 DNA is TGTGCCAGCAGCGCGTCGACAGGGAATTCACCCCTCCACTTT.